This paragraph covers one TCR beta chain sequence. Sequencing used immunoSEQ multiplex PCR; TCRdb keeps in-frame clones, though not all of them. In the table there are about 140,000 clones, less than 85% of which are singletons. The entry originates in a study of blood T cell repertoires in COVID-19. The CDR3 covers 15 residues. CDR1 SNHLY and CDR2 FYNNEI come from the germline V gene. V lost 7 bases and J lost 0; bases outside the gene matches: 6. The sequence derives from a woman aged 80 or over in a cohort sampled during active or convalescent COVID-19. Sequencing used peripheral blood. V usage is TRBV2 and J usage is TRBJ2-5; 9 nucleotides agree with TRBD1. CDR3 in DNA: TGTGCCAGCATGGGACAGGGACTGTACCAAGAGACCCAGTACTTC. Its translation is CASMGQGLYQETQYF.